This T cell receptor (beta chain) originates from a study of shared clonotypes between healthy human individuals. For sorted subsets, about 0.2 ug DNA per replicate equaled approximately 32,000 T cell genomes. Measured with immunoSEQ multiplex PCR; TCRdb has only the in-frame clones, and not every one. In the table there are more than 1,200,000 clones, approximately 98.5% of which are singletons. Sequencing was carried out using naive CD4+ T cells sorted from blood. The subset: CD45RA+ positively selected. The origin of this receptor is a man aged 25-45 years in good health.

Here the CDR3 DNA reads TGTGCCAGCAGCTTGGTGGCAGACACTGAAGCTTTCTTT. Protein sequence: CASSLVADTEAFF. The chain has TRBV7-3 and TRBJ1-1; D gene unclear. V gave up 3 bases and J gave up 3 bases, with 8 bases separating them. The CDR3 totals 13 residues. Germline loops: CDR1 SGHTA, CDR2 FQGTGA.